A selection of T cell receptor beta chains follows, all from one sample in a study of response to subunit inactivated influenza vaccine. Each CDR3 protein gets one entry after TCRdb re-called the RT-PCR reads with MiXCR. This sample has about 190,000 distinct CDR3 sequences; around 14% occur once, and the top ten carry approximately 24%. Material: CD8+ T cells sorted from PBMCs, obtained 5 days after vaccination. The receptors here all came from a middle-aged man who received an inactivated influenza vaccine. Both conserved end residues are part of each CDR3. The D gene is left open where the match is weak. Only some rows state a clone size, as once, few, many or a class for expanded clones.

d_call: TRBD2
v_call: TRBV24-1
clone_size: NA
j_call: TRBJ2-1
cdr3_nt: TGTGCCACCAGTGATTCCCAGGAGCGGGAGGTTACAAAGAGCTACAATGAGCAGTTCTTC
cdr3_aa: CATSDSQEREVTKSYNEQFF

d_call: NA
v_call: TRBV11-2
clone_size: many
j_call: TRBJ2-1
cdr3_nt: TGTGCCAGCAGCTCACGAGGGGGTGAGCAGTTCTTC
cdr3_aa: CASSSRGGEQFF

d_call: NA
v_call: TRBV16
clone_size: NA
j_call: TRBJ2-7
cdr3_nt: TGTGCCAGCACCCGTCGGGGTAGGTACGAGCAGTACTTC
cdr3_aa: CASTRRGRYEQYF

d_call: NA
v_call: TRBV6-1
clone_size: NA
j_call: TRBJ2-5
cdr3_nt: TGTGCCAGCCGAGGAGGGGGTCGAGAGACCCAGTACTTC
cdr3_aa: CASRGGGRETQYF

d_call: NA
v_call: TRBV6-2/TRBV6-3
clone_size: many
j_call: TRBJ2-7
cdr3_nt: TGTGCCAGCGGGAGCTCCTACGAGCAGTACTTC
cdr3_aa: CASGSSYEQYF

d_call: TRBD2
v_call: TRBV20-1
clone_size: many
j_call: TRBJ2-7
cdr3_nt: TGCAGTGCTAGACTAGCGGGGGTGGACTACGAGCAGTACTTC
cdr3_aa: CSARLAGVDYEQYF

d_call: TRBD2
v_call: TRBV7-2
clone_size: NA
j_call: TRBJ2-1
cdr3_nt: TGTGCCAGCAGCTATAGCGGGGGACTAGCCGCGATGTTCTTC
cdr3_aa: CASSYSGGLAAMFF

d_call: TRBD2
v_call: TRBV6-2/TRBV6-3
clone_size: few
j_call: TRBJ2-1
cdr3_nt: TGTGCCAGCAGCTACCCGGGACTAGCGGGAGCCGATGAGCAGTTCTTC
cdr3_aa: CASSYPGLAGADEQFF

d_call: NA
v_call: TRBV12-3/TRBV12-4
clone_size: few
j_call: TRBJ2-5
cdr3_nt: TGTGCCAGCAGTTTGGAGGGATCGGAGACCCAGTACTTC
cdr3_aa: CASSLEGSETQYF

d_call: TRBD2
v_call: TRBV7-6
clone_size: NA
j_call: TRBJ2-2
cdr3_nt: TGTGCCAGCAGCCCTCCCCCTAGCGGTCACGGGGAGCTGTTTTTT
cdr3_aa: CASSPPPSGHGELFF

d_call: NA
v_call: TRBV7-8
clone_size: NA
j_call: TRBJ2-2
cdr3_nt: TGTGCCAGCAGCTCGACCATATCCGGCGGGGAGCTGTTTTTT
cdr3_aa: CASSSTISGGELFF

d_call: NA
v_call: TRBV5-5
clone_size: many
j_call: TRBJ2-1
cdr3_nt: TGTGCCAGCAGCTTGTGGGACCCCCCATACAATGAGCAGTTCTTC
cdr3_aa: CASSLWDPPYNEQFF

d_call: NA
v_call: TRBV6-2/TRBV6-3
clone_size: NA
j_call: TRBJ2-5
cdr3_nt: TGTGCCAGCAGCTCTGAATGGCAAGAGACCCAGTACTTC
cdr3_aa: CASSSEWQETQYF

d_call: NA
v_call: TRBV6-1
clone_size: NA
j_call: TRBJ2-7
cdr3_nt: TGTGCCAGCATCGGCCCGGGACTGGGAAGGGAGCAGTACTTC
cdr3_aa: CASIGPGLGREQYF

d_call: NA
v_call: TRBV12-3/TRBV12-4
clone_size: few
j_call: TRBJ2-3
cdr3_nt: TGTGCCAGCAGTTTAGAATCCAAGGGGGATACGCAGTATTTT
cdr3_aa: CASSLESKGDTQYF

d_call: NA
v_call: TRBV12-3/TRBV12-4
clone_size: NA
j_call: TRBJ2-5
cdr3_nt: TGTGCCAGCAGTTTCTCCACAGGGCTAGAGACCCAGTACTTC
cdr3_aa: CASSFSTGLETQYF

d_call: NA
v_call: TRBV28
clone_size: NA
j_call: TRBJ2-7
cdr3_nt: TGTGCCAGCAGTTTAGCGGTAAGCTCCTACGAGCAGTACTTC
cdr3_aa: CASSLAVSSYEQYF

d_call: NA
v_call: TRBV15
clone_size: few
j_call: TRBJ2-5
cdr3_nt: TGTGCCACCAGATCGGAACAAGAGACCCAGTACTTC
cdr3_aa: CATRSEQETQYF

d_call: TRBD2
v_call: TRBV4-3
clone_size: few
j_call: TRBJ2-2
cdr3_nt: TGCGCCAGCAGCCAAGAGGTACTAGCGGGTACGAACACCGGGGAGCTGTTTTTT
cdr3_aa: CASSQEVLAGTNTGELFF

d_call: NA
v_call: TRBV9
clone_size: NA
j_call: TRBJ2-3
cdr3_nt: TGTGCCAGCAGCGTCTTATCGGGAGCAATAGATACGCAGTATTTT
cdr3_aa: CASSVLSGAIDTQYF

d_call: TRBD1
v_call: TRBV4-3
clone_size: NA
j_call: TRBJ1-5
cdr3_nt: TGCGCCAGCAGCCAAGCAGGGGGAGATCAGCCCCAGCATTTT
cdr3_aa: CASSQAGGDQPQHF

d_call: TRBD2
v_call: TRBV7-2
clone_size: NA
j_call: TRBJ2-7
cdr3_nt: TGTGCCAGCAGCTTACCGGGACTAGCGGGAACCTACGAGCAGTACTTC
cdr3_aa: CASSLPGLAGTYEQYF

d_call: NA
v_call: TRBV6-5
clone_size: few
j_call: TRBJ2-3
cdr3_nt: TGTGCCAGCAGTTACCACCACCGCACAGATACGCAGTATTTT
cdr3_aa: CASSYHHRTDTQYF

d_call: NA
v_call: TRBV29-1
clone_size: many
j_call: TRBJ2-7
cdr3_nt: TGCAGCGTTTTTGTACAGTACGAGCAGTACTTC
cdr3_aa: CSVFVQYEQYF

d_call: NA
v_call: TRBV5-6
clone_size: NA
j_call: TRBJ2-1
cdr3_nt: TGTGCCAGCAGCCCCCTGTTAGCGCGCGCGGGGAATGAGCAGTTCTTC
cdr3_aa: CASSPLLARAGNEQFF

d_call: NA
v_call: TRBV5-6
clone_size: NA
j_call: TRBJ2-3
cdr3_nt: TGTGCCAGCAGCCAGAACCCTAGCACAGATACGCAGTATTTT
cdr3_aa: CASSQNPSTDTQYF

d_call: NA
v_call: TRBV3-1
clone_size: many
j_call: TRBJ1-1
cdr3_nt: TGTGCCAGCAGTCAAGATACAGGAGCTTTCTTT
cdr3_aa: CASSQDTGAFF

d_call: TRBD1
v_call: TRBV29-1
clone_size: few
j_call: TRBJ2-1
cdr3_nt: TGCAGCGTTGAGGGACAGGGTATCGATGAGCAGTTCTTC
cdr3_aa: CSVEGQGIDEQFF

d_call: NA
v_call: TRBV2
clone_size: NA
j_call: TRBJ1-2
cdr3_nt: TGTGCCAGCAGCAAAACATTGGTGACAGTCCCCTATAACTATGGCTACACCTTC
cdr3_aa: CASSKTLVTVPYNYGYTF

d_call: NA
v_call: TRBV29-1
clone_size: NA
j_call: TRBJ2-3
cdr3_nt: TGCAGCGCCCGAAGGGGTGGCGCAGATACGCAGTATTTT
cdr3_aa: CSARRGGADTQYF

d_call: NA
v_call: TRBV9
clone_size: few
j_call: TRBJ1-2
cdr3_nt: TGTGCCAGCAGCGTCTCCCCTGGGGACAAACCCTATGGCTACACCTTC
cdr3_aa: CASSVSPGDKPYGYTF

d_call: TRBD1
v_call: TRBV6-4
clone_size: few
j_call: TRBJ2-3
cdr3_nt: TGTGCCAGCAAGAAAAGACAGGGGTCCGATACGCAGTATTTT
cdr3_aa: CASKKRQGSDTQYF

d_call: NA
v_call: TRBV20-1
clone_size: few
j_call: TRBJ2-1
cdr3_nt: TGCAGTGCTGGGGCCGGGACCGTACATTATGAGCAGTTCTTC
cdr3_aa: CSAGAGTVHYEQFF

d_call: TRBD1
v_call: TRBV6-2/TRBV6-3
clone_size: many
j_call: TRBJ2-7
cdr3_nt: TGTGCCAGCAGTTACTCGGGACAGACCTACGAGCAGTACTTC
cdr3_aa: CASSYSGQTYEQYF

d_call: NA
v_call: TRBV6-1
clone_size: many
j_call: TRBJ1-1
cdr3_nt: TGTGCCAGCAGCCTACAGGGTACGAACACTGAAGCTTTCTTT
cdr3_aa: CASSLQGTNTEAFF

d_call: NA
v_call: TRBV20-1
clone_size: NA
j_call: TRBJ2-7
cdr3_nt: TGCAGTGCTAGAGATTTAATAGGACGGCGGGCCTACGAGCAGTACTTC
cdr3_aa: CSARDLIGRRAYEQYF

d_call: NA
v_call: TRBV11-2
clone_size: NA
j_call: TRBJ1-1
cdr3_nt: TGTGCCAGCCTCCAGGGTAACACTGAAGCTTTCTTT
cdr3_aa: CASLQGNTEAFF

d_call: TRBD1
v_call: TRBV6-2/TRBV6-3
clone_size: few
j_call: TRBJ2-7
cdr3_nt: TGTGCCAGCAGTTACTCCGGGACAGGGGGCTCCTACGAGCAGTACTTC
cdr3_aa: CASSYSGTGGSYEQYF

d_call: TRBD2
v_call: TRBV27
clone_size: few
j_call: TRBJ2-7
cdr3_nt: TGTGCCAGCAGGCAAGGACTAGCGGTTTCCTACGAGCAGTACTTC
cdr3_aa: CASRQGLAVSYEQYF

d_call: NA
v_call: TRBV12-3/TRBV12-4
clone_size: NA
j_call: TRBJ2-1
cdr3_nt: TGTGCCAGCAGTTTAGTACAGTATAATGAGCAGTTCTTC
cdr3_aa: CASSLVQYNEQFF

d_call: TRBD2
v_call: TRBV11-1
clone_size: NA
j_call: TRBJ2-2
cdr3_nt: TGTGCCAGCAGCCCCCAAGGTAGGACTAGCGGGAGAGTACCGAACACCGGGGAGCTGTTTTTT
cdr3_aa: CASSPQGRTSGRVPNTGELFF

d_call: NA
v_call: TRBV3-1
clone_size: many
j_call: TRBJ2-4
cdr3_nt: TGTGCCAGCAGCCAAGCGGGCCTCCTGAGAGACATTCAGTACTTC
cdr3_aa: CASSQAGLLRDIQYF